This TCR beta chain derives from a study of pediatric ulcerative colitis. Study-level results: Two rectal CDR3 clonotypes occurred in all ulcerative colitis patients.

Rectal tissue came from one to two pinch biopsies taken at colonoscopy. Before the diagnostic colonoscopy, ulcerative colitis patients were free of immunosuppressive medication. Remarks on this clone: Its antigen is undetermined.

Only in-frame clones appear in the TCRdb table, and some are missing; sequencing was by immunoSEQ multiplex PCR. The data show fewer than 30,000 clones, 65% to 80% seen once. Material for sequencing was gut tissue. This receptor was taken from a boy younger than 18 with severe ulcerative colitis.

CDR3 protein: CASSKMCYEQFF. For the CDR3, the DNA is TGTGCCAGCAGCAAGATGTGTTATGAGCAGTTCTTC. The chain uses TRBV21-1 and TRBJ2-1. TRBV21-1 is a recognized pseudogene. The CDR3 is made up of 12 amino acids.